Listed here are 8 T cell receptor beta chains from one sample, sequenced in a study of post-analysis software for immune sequencing data (dated by TCRdb to the mid-2010s). The research as a whole found: Roughly 5 TRBV segments, including TRBV5-6, TRBV5-1 and TRBV20-1, were significantly more frequent in patients than controls.

Which antigens these TCRs recognize remains unknown. The library was prepared using PCR. The instrument was an Illumina HiSeq 2500. To reduce PCR and sequencing biases, unique molecular identifiers were incorporated into the TCR beta cDNA libraries. The public reads were run again by TCRdb, first through fastp at Q25 and then through MiXCR, and only productive beta chains were kept. When rows share a CDR3 protein, they turn into one entry using the most common DNA and genes. In this sample the table shows hundreds of thousands of distinct CDR3 sequences, roughly 27% of which occur a single time. In total, the top ten clones hold around 0.55% of the sample. What was sequenced was blood. All receptors come from a girl aged 5 to 17 with multiple sclerosis.

This clonotype occurred many times. The V call is TRBV29-1, the J call TRBJ2-3; a weak D match, TRBD2 (5 bases). CDR1 is SQVTM, CDR2 ANQGSEA, per germline. The CDR3 spans 15 residues. V was trimmed by 5 bases and J by 1 base, leaving 16 bases between them. The CDR3 coding sequence is TGCAGCGTTTCGATACTACCGGAGGGCACAGATACGCAGTATTTT. Encoded protein: CSVSILPEGTDTQYF.

V and J are TRBV12-3 or TRBV12-4 and TRBJ1-2, with D possibly being TRBD1 (5 bases). V lost 3 bases and J lost 3, with 14 bases in between. CDR3 length equals 15 residues. The chain's CDR3 is CASSFESGRDYGYTF. The CDR3 DNA reads as TGTGCCAGCAGTTTTGAATCAGGGAGGGACTATGGCTACACCTTC.

This clonotype was picked up a small number of times. The chain recombines TRBV18 with TRBJ1-6, with no clear D. The CDR3 length is 14 residues. Per the germline V gene, CDR1 is KGHSH and CDR2 is LQKENI. Trimming took 4 bases from V and 9 from J, leaving 13 bases between them. The CDR3 loop is CASSLEGKGSPLHF. The CDR3 DNA reads as TGTGCCAGCTCACTAGAGGGCAAAGGTTCACCCCTCCACTTT.

The V call is TRBV5-1, the J call TRBJ2-1; 7 bases fit TRBD2. There are 14 residues in the CDR3. The J segment lost 7 bases and the V segment lost 7 bases, leaving 11 bases of the junction unmatched. Per germline, CDR1 SGHRS and CDR2 YFSETQ. The CDR3 here is CASYPGLRTNEQFF. CDR3 nucleotide sequence: TGCGCCAGCTATCCGGGACTACGGACTAATGAGCAGTTCTTC.

This clonotype has at least ten counts. The chain combines TRBV7-8 with TRBJ2-7, with a possible D match to TRBD1 (6 bases). The CDR3 covers 15 residues. Germline CDR1 is SGHVS and CDR2 is FQNEAQ. V was cut by 5 bases and J by 4 bases, with 18 bases left in between. CDR3 in amino acids: CASSLNPGTTYEQYF. The CDR3 bases are TGTGCCAGCAGCCTCAATCCCGGGACAACTTACGAGCAGTACTTC.

V gene TRBV5-1 combines with J gene TRBJ2-3; D possibly uses TRBD1 or TRBD2 (5 bases each). The CDR3 covers 16 residues. Germline assignment: CDR1 SGHRS and CDR2 YFSETQ. Trimming took 2 bases from V and 1 from J, leaving 14 bases between them. The CDR3 protein is CASSLRWGRGTDTQYF. The CDR3 DNA sequence: TGCGCCAGCAGCTTACGGTGGGGGAGAGGCACAGATACGCAGTATTTT.

This clonotype was counted many times. The chain's CDR3 is CASSQGLPYEQYF. The CDR3 nucleotides are TGTGCCAGCAGCCAAGGGCTTCCCTACGAGCAGTACTTC. This rearrangement joins TRBV11-2 to TRBJ2-7; D is unresolved. Germline assignment: CDR1 SGHAT and CDR2 FQNNGV. The CDR3 has 13 residues. Trimming stripped 5 bases from V and 2 bases from J, with 10 bases between.

This clonotype has only a few counts. This chain links TRBV3-1 with TRBJ2-1; tentative D call: TRBD1 (7 bases). This CDR3 comprises 14 residues. Trimming stripped 2 bases from V and 9 bases from J, with 14 bases between. CDR1 LGHDT and CDR2 YNNKEL come from the germline V gene (reference sequence). CDR3 region: CASSQNPGGGEQFF. The CDR3 coding sequence is TGTGCCAGCAGCCAAAACCCAGGGGGAGGTGAGCAGTTCTTC.